This passage covers 28 T cell receptor beta chains from one sample sequenced in a study of PD-1 blockade in classical Hodgkin lymphoma. Data came from immunoSEQ multiplex PCR; TCRdb stores just in-frame clones and leaves some out. The table lists about 24,000 clones, around 80% of them singletons, with approximately 6.4% in the top ten. In every patient, relapse followed autologous stem cell transplantation, while exposure to brentuximab vedotin differed. Sequenced material: peripheral blood mononuclear cells (PBMCs), taken at baseline. The receptors were sampled from a human donor with classical Hodgkin lymphoma.

This chain links TRBV19 with TRBJ2-7, with D perhaps TRBD1 (5 bases). This CDR3 has 13 amino acids. Trimming stripped 6 bases from V and 1 base from J, with 10 bases between. Germline lookup yields CDR1 LNHDA and CDR2 SQIVND (reference sequence). CDR3 loop: CASSSRVSYEQYF. CDR3 DNA sequence: TGTGCCAGTAGCAGCAGGGTTTCCTACGAGCAGTACTTC.

This chain links TRBV27 with TRBJ2-1; 13 nucleotides line up with TRBD2. After removal of 6 bases from V and 8 bases from J, the junction contained 7 bases not matched to a gene. CDR1 and CDR2 from the germline V gene are MNHEY and SMNVEV (reference sequence). The CDR3 contains 15 residues. The CDR3 bases are TGTGCCAGCAGGACCGGGACTAGCGGGGTTCATGAGCAGTTCTTC. It encodes CASRTGTSGVHEQFF.

Only a few counts were recorded for this clone. The chain recombines TRBV7-9 with TRBJ1-1; D remains ambiguous. V lost 5 bases to trimming and J lost 5 bases, with 6 bases between them. Germline V lookup: CDR1 SEHNR, CDR2 FQNEAQ (reference sequence). The CDR3 runs to 11 residues. The chain's CDR3 is CASSLNTEAFF. The CDR3 bases are TGTGCCAGCAGCCTCAATACTGAAGCTTTCTTT.

The gene calls are TRBV19 and TRBJ1-3; D is perhaps TRBD1 (5 bases). CDR1 is LNHDA and CDR2 is SQIVND in the germline V gene (reference sequence). The CDR3 spans 15 residues. Trimming pared 5 bases from V and 4 bases from J, leaving 15 bases between. CDR3 region: CASSPGTASGNTIYF. The CDR3 DNA is TGTGCCAGTAGTCCCGGGACTGCCTCGGGAAACACCATATATTTT.

This chain links TRBV5-1 with TRBJ1-4; 9 bases are shared with TRBD1. This CDR3 is built from 14 residues. The trim removed 2 bases at V and 8 bases at J, leaving 4 bases unmatched. Germline V CDR1 and CDR2: SGHRS, YFSETQ. Here the CDR3 reads CASSLQGAGEKLFF. Written as DNA, the CDR3 is TGCGCCAGCAGCTTACAGGGGGCAGGAGAAAAACTGTTTTTT.

The chain combines TRBV15 with TRBJ2-7; the match to TRBD1 covers 9 bases. CDR3 size: 15 residues. Germline assignment: CDR1 LNHNV and CDR2 YYDKDF (reference sequence). Unmatched junction bases numbered 5, after V lost 1 base and J lost 4 bases. CDR3 bases: TGTGCCACCAGCAGAGGGACAGGGGCGAATTACGAGCAGTACTTC. Its translation is CATSRGTGANYEQYF.

The chain employs TRBV5-1 and TRBJ1-2, with TRBD1 matching over 11 bases. In germline, CDR1 is SGHRS, CDR2 YFSETQ. This CDR3 spans 15 amino acids. The junction had 11 bases not matched to a gene; V was cut back by 4 bases and J by 9 bases. The CDR3 reads CASSKGTGGSMSYTF. CDR3 DNA: TGCGCCAGCAGCAAAGGGACAGGGGGGTCTATGAGCTACACCTTC.

The chain joins TRBV13 to TRBJ1-5; 8 bases align to TRBD1. CDR1 is PRHDT, CDR2 FYEKMQ, per germline (reference sequence). V shed 5 bases and J 1 base; nucleotides not matched to a gene: 10. The CDR3 is 17 residues long. The CDR3 DNA is TGTGCCAGCAGCCCGGTACAGGGGGTATGCAGCAATCAGCCCCAGCATTTT. The encoded protein is CASSPVQGVCSNQPQHF.

The genes are TRBV6-1 and TRBJ1-6, with 12 bases fitting TRBD1. This CDR3 is built from 17 residues. CDR1 is MNHNS and CDR2 is SASEGT in the germline V gene. V was clipped by 4 bases and J by 9 bases; unmatched bases: 10. The CDR3 region has the DNA TGTGCCAGCAGTGGACCGGGACAGGGGGCGCGTGGTTCACCCCTCCACTTT. Its translation is CASSGPGQGARGSPLHF.

In its sample, this clone was seen once. The rearrangement links TRBV7-2 to TRBJ2-2; D is perhaps TRBD1 (6 bases). Trimming pared 2 bases from V and 0 bases from J, leaving 13 bases between. The CDR3 has 17 residues. Germline V gene sequence: CDR1 SGHTA, CDR2 FQGNSA. The CDR3 reads CASSLIGQNANTGELFF. CDR3 coding DNA: TGTGCCAGCAGCTTAATCGGACAGAACGCGAACACCGGGGAGCTGTTTTTT.

The gene calls are TRBV4-1 and TRBJ1-1, with D uncertain. V was cut by 6 bases and J by 1 base, with 12 bases left in between. Germline lookup yields CDR1 MGHRA and CDR2 YSYEKL. The CDR3 is 14 amino acids. This chain's CDR3 is CASRAPGENTEAFF. The CDR3 region has the DNA TGCGCCAGCAGGGCCCCGGGAGAGAACACTGAAGCTTTCTTT.

J is TRBJ1-1 and V is TRBV18; 7 bases align to TRBD1. The V and J ends lost 6 bases and 7 bases, in that order; junction bases with no gene match: 8. From germline, CDR1 is KGHSH and CDR2 LQKENI. The CDR3 spans 13 residues. CDR3 nucleotide sequence: TGTGCCAGCTCCCAAACAGGGGTAGGTGAAGCTTTCTTT. Translated: CASSQTGVGEAFF.

The chain recombines TRBV21-1 with TRBJ2-7; the table's D call, TRBD2, was not checked against the DNA. TRBV21-1 is given as a pseudogene. The CDR3 extends over 16 amino acids. For the CDR3, the DNA is TGTGCCAGCAGCTCACTCCGTCCGGGACTGGGCTTTGAGCAGTACTTC. Its translation is CASSSLRPGLGFEQYF.

The chain links TRBV7-9 to TRBJ2-3; D gene ambiguous. V was shortened by 4 bases and J by 2 bases, with 7 bases between the two germline ends. Germline-derived CDR1 and CDR2 are SEHNR and FQNEAQ (reference sequence). CDR3 length: 13 residues. This CDR3 reads CASSSLNTDTQYF. Written as DNA, the CDR3 is TGTGCCAGCAGCTCCCTGAACACAGATACGCAGTATTTT.

This rearrangement joins TRBV4-1 to TRBJ2-1; D gene ambiguous. This CDR3 has 15 amino acids. V was trimmed by 4 bases and J by 3 bases, leaving 13 bases between them. The germline V gene encodes CDR1 MGHRA and CDR2 YSYEKL. CDR3 region: CASSLSRQDYNEQFF. The CDR3, as DNA: TGCGCCAGCAGCCTTTCCAGACAAGACTACAATGAGCAGTTCTTC.

There are a few counts of this clone. The chain joins TRBV30 to TRBJ1-1; D remains unclear. The CDR3 runs to 11 residues. The germline CDR1 and CDR2 sequences are GTSNPN and SVGIG (reference sequence). Trimming stripped 4 bases from V and 8 bases from J, with 11 bases between. Here the CDR3 reads CAWTGPAEAFF. In DNA, the CDR3 is TGTGCCTGGACAGGTCCCGCGGAAGCTTTCTTT.

V is TRBV2 and J is TRBJ1-4; a possible D gene is TRBD1 (6 bases). The germline gives CDR1 SNHLY, CDR2 FYNNEI. V shed 3 bases and J shed 10 bases, with 12 bases lying between them. The CDR3 sequence is 13 residues long. The CDR3 spells CASSEAEGGKLFF. The CDR3 region has the DNA TGTGCCAGCAGTGAGGCAGAGGGGGGAAAACTGTTTTTT.

This chain uses TRBV28 with TRBJ2-2; D possibly corresponds to TRBD2 (6 bases). Germline assignment: CDR1 MDHEN and CDR2 SYDVKM. The CDR3 length is 14 residues. The V and J ends lost 6 bases and 5 bases respectively, with 13 bases between them. This CDR3 is CASSPQGRTGELFF. The CDR3 bases are TGTGCCAGCAGCCCACAAGGGAGGACCGGGGAGCTGTTTTTT.

This rearrangement joins TRBV5-6 to TRBJ2-3; possible D gene TRBD2, 5 bases. The germline CDR1 and CDR2 sequences are SGHDT and YYEEEE. The CDR3 runs 13 residues. The V gene lost 6 bases and the J gene lost 6 bases, with 14 bases spanning the gap. Here the CDR3 DNA reads TGTGCCAGCACCCCTGCGGGTATGGATACGCAGTATTTT. Amino acid sequence: CASTPAGMDTQYF.

The chain joins TRBV18 to TRBJ2-5, with D possibly TRBD2 on 6 matching bases. The germline V gene has CDR1 KGHSH and CDR2 LQKENI. The CDR3 length is 14 residues. V dropped 3 bases and J dropped 5 bases, with 13 bases sitting between them. The CDR3 DNA reads TGTGCCAGCTCACCTGGGACGGGGGAGGAGACCCAGTACTTC. Translating it yields CASSPGTGEETQYF.

This sequence joins TRBV7-9 and TRBJ2-1; 8 nucleotides align to TRBD2. The V and J ends lost 3 bases and 3 bases, in that order; junction bases with no gene match: 7. CDR3 length: 16 amino acids. Germline values: CDR1 SEHNR, CDR2 FQNEAQ (reference sequence). The CDR3 loop reads CASSFDGLAFYNEQFF. The CDR3 DNA reads TGTGCCAGCAGCTTCGACGGACTAGCATTCTACAATGAGCAGTTCTTC.

V usage is TRBV5-4 and J usage is TRBJ2-2; TRBD1 matches 12 bases. Germline V lookup: CDR1 SGHNT, CDR2 YYREEE (reference sequence). The CDR3 loop spans 17 amino acids. V trimming: 2 bases; J trimming: 4 bases; junction bases outside the gene matches: 6. CDR3 protein: CASSFGTGGFSTGELFF. CDR3 bases: TGTGCCAGCAGCTTCGGGACAGGGGGCTTTAGCACCGGGGAGCTGTTTTTT. Full variable domain (outside the CDR3, taken from reference TRBV5-4 and TRBJ2-2): ETGVTQSPTHLIKTRGQQVTLRCSSQSGHNTVSWYQQALGQGPQFIFQYYREEENGRGNFPPRFSGLQFPNYSSELNVNALELDDSALYLCASSFGTGGFSTGELFFGEGSRLTVL.

In this sample, this clone turned up a few times. The J gene is TRBJ1-3, the V gene TRBV10-3, with D hard to call. CDR3 length: 14 amino acids. CDR1 and CDR2 from the germline V gene are ENHRY and SYGVKD. Trimming removed 8 bases at V and 3 bases at J, with 14 bases between. CDR3 loop: CAIADGVGGNTIYF. The CDR3 region has the DNA TGTGCCATCGCGGATGGAGTTGGTGGAAACACCATATATTTT.

This clone was recorded a few times. V gene TRBV2 combines with J gene TRBJ2-7; 7 nucleotides line up with TRBD2. The CDR3 length is 14 residues. Germline CDR1 reads SNHLY; CDR2 reads FYNNEI. V lost 6 bases, J lost 1 base, and 6 bases stayed unmatched. Here the CDR3 DNA reads TGTGCCAGCAGCGGGACTAACCCTTCCTACGAGCAGTACTTC. It specifies CASSGTNPSYEQYF.

J is TRBJ1-5 and V is TRBV6-5; D is unresolved. The CDR3 contains 13 residues. V dropped 4 bases and J dropped 4 bases, with 8 bases sitting between them. From germline, CDR1 is MNHEY and CDR2 SVGAGI. The CDR3 region is CASSSLGNQPQHF. The CDR3 DNA sequence: TGTGCCAGCAGTTCCCTCGGGAATCAGCCCCAGCATTTT.

The J gene is TRBJ2-7, the V gene TRBV7-2; 9 nucleotides agree with TRBD1. The CDR3 contains 16 residues. Germline V gene data show CDR1 as SGHTA and CDR2 as FQGNSA. Trimming took 3 bases from V and 2 from J; bases not matched to a gene: 8. CDR3 sequence reads: CASSFGSTGGPYEQYF. In DNA form, the CDR3 reads TGTGCCAGCAGCTTCGGGTCGACAGGGGGTCCCTACGAGCAGTACTTC.

The chain links TRBV19 to TRBJ2-2; D may be TRBD2 (6 bases). V was cut by 8 bases and J by 4 bases, with 17 bases left in between. The CDR3 spans 15 residues. CDR1 is LNHDA, CDR2 SQIVND, per germline (reference sequence). CDR3 DNA sequence: TGTGCCAGTGTTCGGGGGTCTCTGCGCACCGGGGAGCTGTTTTTT. This translates into CASVRGSLRTGELFF. Full variable domain (rest looked up from reference TRBV19 and TRBJ2-2): DGGITQSPKYLFRKEGQNVTLSCEQNLNHDAMYWYRQDPGQGLRLIYYSQIVNDFQKGDIAEGYSVSREKKESFPLTVTSAQKNPTAFYLCASVRGSLRTGELFFGEGSRLTVL.

The chain combines TRBV5-4 with TRBJ2-1, with no clear D. The CDR3 spans 14 residues. V dropped 4 bases and J dropped 2 bases, with 10 bases sitting between them. CDR1 and CDR2 from the germline V gene are SGHNT and YYREEE (reference sequence). The CDR3: CASSIEGTYNEQFF. The CDR3, as DNA: TGTGCCAGCAGCATCGAAGGCACCTACAATGAGCAGTTCTTC.